Detailed here is one TCR beta chain. Its antigen is unidentified. Preparing the TCRbeta library involved the use of unique molecular identifiers. TCRdb analysed the PCR reads with MiXCR anew, one entry per CDR3 protein. Of just over 950,000 distinct CDR3 sequences detected, roughly 29% appear once; the ten largest clones hold about 28%. This record belongs to a study of T-cell reconstitution after alpha-beta-depleted transplantation in children. Study conclusions and caveats: The high TCRbeta diversity at day 60 in some patients came from surviving recipient T cells and thymic progenitors.

Germline V gives CDR1 SGHAT, CDR2 FQNNGV. The CDR3 covers 13 residues. The germline V and J ends were trimmed by 2 bases and 5 bases, with 7 bases remaining between them. V usage is TRBV11-2 and J usage is TRBJ2-1; no clear D. The sequence came from a boy in the first two years of life who had a stem cell transplant for SCID, so the T cells may come from the graft donor. Sequencing was performed on PBMCs, mostly from graft donor cells, taken 360 days after TCRalphabeta/CD19-depleted stem cell transplant. For the CDR3, the DNA is TGTGCCAGCAGCTTACCCCTGGACAATGAGCAGTTCTTC. It translates to CASSLPLDNEQFF.